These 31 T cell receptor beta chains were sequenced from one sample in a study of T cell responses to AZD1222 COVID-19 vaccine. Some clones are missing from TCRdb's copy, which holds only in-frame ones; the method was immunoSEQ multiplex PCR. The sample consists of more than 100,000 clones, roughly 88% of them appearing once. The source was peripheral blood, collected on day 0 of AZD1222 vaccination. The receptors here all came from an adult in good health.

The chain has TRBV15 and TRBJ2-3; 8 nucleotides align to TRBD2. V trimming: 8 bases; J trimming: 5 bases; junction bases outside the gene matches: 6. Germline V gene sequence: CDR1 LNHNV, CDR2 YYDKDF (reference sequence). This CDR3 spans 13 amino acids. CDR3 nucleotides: TGTGCCACCGGGAGACTAGCGATAGATACGCAGTATTTT. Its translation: CATGRLAIDTQYF.

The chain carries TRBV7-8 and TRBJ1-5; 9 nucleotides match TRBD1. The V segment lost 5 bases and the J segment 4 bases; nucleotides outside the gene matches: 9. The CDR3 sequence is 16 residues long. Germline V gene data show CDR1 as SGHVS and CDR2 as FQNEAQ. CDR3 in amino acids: CASSTKTGTGNQPQHF. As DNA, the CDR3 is TGTGCCAGCAGCACTAAAACCGGGACAGGGAATCAGCCCCAGCATTTT.

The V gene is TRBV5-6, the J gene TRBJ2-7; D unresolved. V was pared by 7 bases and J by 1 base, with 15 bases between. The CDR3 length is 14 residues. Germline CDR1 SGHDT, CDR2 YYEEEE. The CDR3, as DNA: TGTGCCAGCCACCTTATAGGCCCATCCTACGAGCAGTACTTC. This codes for CASHLIGPSYEQYF. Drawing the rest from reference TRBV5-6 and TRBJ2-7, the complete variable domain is DAGVTQSPTHLIKTRGQQVTLRCSPKSGHDTVSWYQQALGQGPQFIFQYYEEEERQRGNFPDRFSGHQFPNYSSELNVNALLLGDSALYLCASHLIGPSYEQYFGPGTRLTVT.

In DNA, the CDR3 is TGTGCCAGCCCACTACATCCAGGGTCCTCCGGGGAGCTGTTTTTT. Amino acid sequence: CASPLHPGSSGELFF. The V gene is TRBV7-9, the J gene TRBJ2-2, with a possible D match to TRBD1 (5 bases). This CDR3 has 15 residues. The germline gives CDR1 SEHNR, CDR2 FQNEAQ (reference sequence). Trimming left V 8 bases short and J 6 bases short, with 19 bases between. The whole variable domain, filled in from reference TRBV7-9 and TRBJ2-2, reads DTGVSQNPRHKITKRGQNVTFRCDPISEHNRLYWYRQTLGQGPEFLTYFQNEAQLEKSRLLSDRFSAERPKGSFSTLEIQRTEQGDSAMYLCASPLHPGSSGELFFGEGSRLTVL.

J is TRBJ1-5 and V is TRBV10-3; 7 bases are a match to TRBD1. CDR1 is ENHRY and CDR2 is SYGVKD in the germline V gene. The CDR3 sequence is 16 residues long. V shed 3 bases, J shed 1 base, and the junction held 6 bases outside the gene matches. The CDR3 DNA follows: TGTGCCATCAGTGATCCCGGGACAGAGAGCAATCAGCCCCAGCATTTT. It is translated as CAISDPGTESNQPQHF.

The CDR3 sequence: CASSLKGPYEQYF. The CDR3 DNA is TGTGCCAGCAGTTTGAAGGGACCCTACGAGCAGTACTTC. V gene TRBV27 combines with J gene TRBJ2-7; perhaps D is TRBD1 or TRBD2 (5 bases each). Germline-derived CDR1 and CDR2 are MNHEY and SMNVEV (reference sequence). V was clipped by 3 bases and J by 2 bases, with 8 bases between them. This CDR3 contains 13 residues.

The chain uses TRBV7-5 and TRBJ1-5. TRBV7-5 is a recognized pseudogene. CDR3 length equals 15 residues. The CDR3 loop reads CARSIGTQDNQPQHF. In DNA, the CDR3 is TGTGCCAGAAGCATTGGGACTCAAGACAATCAGCCCCAGCATTTT.

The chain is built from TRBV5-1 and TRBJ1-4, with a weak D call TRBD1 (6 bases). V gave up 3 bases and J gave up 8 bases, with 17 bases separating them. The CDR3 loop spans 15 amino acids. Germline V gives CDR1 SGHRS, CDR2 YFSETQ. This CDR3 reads CASSWGGGDREKLFF. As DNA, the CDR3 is TGCGCCAGCAGCTGGGGGGGCGGTGATCGGGAAAAACTGTTTTTT.

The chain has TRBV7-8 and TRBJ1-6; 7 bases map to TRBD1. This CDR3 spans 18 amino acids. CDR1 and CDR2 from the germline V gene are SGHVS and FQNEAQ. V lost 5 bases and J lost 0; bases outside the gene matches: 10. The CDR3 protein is CASSVSLDRSSYNSPLHF. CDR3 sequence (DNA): TGTGCCAGCAGCGTCTCCCTGGACAGGAGCTCCTATAATTCACCCCTCCACTTT.

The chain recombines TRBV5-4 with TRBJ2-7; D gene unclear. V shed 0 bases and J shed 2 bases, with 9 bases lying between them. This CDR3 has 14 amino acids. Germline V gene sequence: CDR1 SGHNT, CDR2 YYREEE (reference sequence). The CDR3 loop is CASSLGTGTYEQYF. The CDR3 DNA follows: TGTGCCAGCAGCTTGGGGACGGGTACCTACGAGCAGTACTTC.

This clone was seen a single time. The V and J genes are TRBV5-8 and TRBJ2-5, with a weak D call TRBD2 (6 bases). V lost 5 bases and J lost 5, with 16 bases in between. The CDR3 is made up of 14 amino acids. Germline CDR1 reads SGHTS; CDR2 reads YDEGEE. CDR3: CASSPRLGRETQYF. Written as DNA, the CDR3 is TGTGCCAGCAGTCCCAGACTAGGGCGGGAGACCCAGTACTTC.

CDR3 coding DNA: TGTGCCAGCAGACCACCGGGACAGGGATTTTCACCCCTCCACTTT. Translating gives CASRPPGQGFSPLHF. The chain carries TRBV6-5 and TRBJ1-6; 9 nucleotides line up with TRBD1. V shed 6 bases and J 9 bases; nucleotides not matched to a gene: 9. In germline, CDR1 is MNHEY, CDR2 SVGAGI. The CDR3 loop spans 15 amino acids.

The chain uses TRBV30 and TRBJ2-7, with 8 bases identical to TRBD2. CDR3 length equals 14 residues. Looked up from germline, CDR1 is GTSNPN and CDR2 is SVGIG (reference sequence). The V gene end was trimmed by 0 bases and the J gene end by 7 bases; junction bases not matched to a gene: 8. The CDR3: CAWSVGRGGREQYF. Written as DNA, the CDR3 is TGTGCCTGGAGTGTCGGCCGGGGGGGTAGGGAGCAGTACTTC.

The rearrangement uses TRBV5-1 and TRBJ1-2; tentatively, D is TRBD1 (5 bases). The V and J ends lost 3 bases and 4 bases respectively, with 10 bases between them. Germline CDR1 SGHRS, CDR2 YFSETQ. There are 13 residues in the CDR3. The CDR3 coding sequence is TGCGCCAGCAGCTCCGACAGCCGCTATGGCTACACCTTC. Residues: CASSSDSRYGYTF.

Written as DNA, the CDR3 is TGTGCCAGCAGCCAAGATCAAGGGTCTTATGGCTACACCTTC. Protein: CASSQDQGSYGYTF. The chain uses TRBV3-1 (or the pseudogene TRBV3-2) and TRBJ1-2, with unresolved D. The V gene's germline CDR1 is LGHDT and CDR2 YNNKEL (reference sequence). The V end was cut by 0 bases, the J end by 5 bases, with 10 bases between. The CDR3 is 14 amino acids.

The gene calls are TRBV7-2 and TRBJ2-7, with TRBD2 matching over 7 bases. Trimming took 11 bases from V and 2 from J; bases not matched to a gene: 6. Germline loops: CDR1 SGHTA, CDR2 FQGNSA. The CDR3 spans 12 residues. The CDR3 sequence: CAVQGGPYEQYF. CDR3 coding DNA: TGTGCCGTTCAGGGAGGGCCCTACGAGCAGTACTTC.

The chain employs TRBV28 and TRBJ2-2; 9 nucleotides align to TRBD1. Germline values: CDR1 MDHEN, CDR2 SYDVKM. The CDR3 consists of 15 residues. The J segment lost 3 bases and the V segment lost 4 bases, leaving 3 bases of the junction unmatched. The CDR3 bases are TGTGCCAGCAGTTACGGGACAGGGCACACCGGGGAGCTGTTTTTT. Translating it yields CASSYGTGHTGELFF. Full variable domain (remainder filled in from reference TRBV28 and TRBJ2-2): DVKVTQSSRYLVKRTGEKVFLECVQDMDHENMFWYRQDPGLGLRLIYFSYDVKMKEKGDIPEGYSVSREKKERFSLILESASTNQTSMYLCASSYGTGHTGELFFGEGSRLTVL.

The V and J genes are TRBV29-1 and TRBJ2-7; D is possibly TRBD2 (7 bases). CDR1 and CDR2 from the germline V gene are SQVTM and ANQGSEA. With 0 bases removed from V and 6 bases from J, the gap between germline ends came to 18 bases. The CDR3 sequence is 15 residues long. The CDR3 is CSVEDRGRGASEQYF. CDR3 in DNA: TGCAGCGTTGAAGATCGGGGACGGGGGGCTTCCGAGCAGTACTTC.

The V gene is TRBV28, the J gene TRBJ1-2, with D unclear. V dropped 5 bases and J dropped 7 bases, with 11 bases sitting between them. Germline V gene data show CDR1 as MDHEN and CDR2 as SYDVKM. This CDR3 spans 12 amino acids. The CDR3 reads CASSPSHIGYTF. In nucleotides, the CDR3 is TGTGCCAGCAGTCCATCACACATTGGCTACACCTTC.

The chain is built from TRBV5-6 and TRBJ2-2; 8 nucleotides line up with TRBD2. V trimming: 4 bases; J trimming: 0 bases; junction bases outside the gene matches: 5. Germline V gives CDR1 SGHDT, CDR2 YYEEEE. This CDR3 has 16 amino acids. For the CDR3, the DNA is TGTGCCAGCAGCCGGCCGGGGGGGCCGAACACCGGGGAGCTGTTTTTT. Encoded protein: CASSRPGGPNTGELFF. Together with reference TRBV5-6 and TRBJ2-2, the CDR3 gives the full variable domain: DAGVTQSPTHLIKTRGQQVTLRCSPKSGHDTVSWYQQALGQGPQFIFQYYEEEERQRGNFPDRFSGHQFPNYSSELNVNALLLGDSALYLCASSRPGGPNTGELFFGEGSRLTVL.

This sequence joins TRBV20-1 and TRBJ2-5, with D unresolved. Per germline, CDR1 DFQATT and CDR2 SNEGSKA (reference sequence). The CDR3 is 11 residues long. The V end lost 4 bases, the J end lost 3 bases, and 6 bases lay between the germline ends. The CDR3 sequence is CSAMIEETQYF. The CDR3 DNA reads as TGCAGTGCTATGATTGAAGAGACCCAGTACTTC.

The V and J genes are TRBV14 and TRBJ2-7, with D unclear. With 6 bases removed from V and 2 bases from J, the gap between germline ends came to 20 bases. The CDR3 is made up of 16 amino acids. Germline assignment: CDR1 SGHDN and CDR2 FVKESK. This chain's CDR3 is CASSSMTQAGTYEQYF. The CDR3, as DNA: TGTGCCAGCAGTTCAATGACTCAGGCAGGAACCTACGAGCAGTACTTC.

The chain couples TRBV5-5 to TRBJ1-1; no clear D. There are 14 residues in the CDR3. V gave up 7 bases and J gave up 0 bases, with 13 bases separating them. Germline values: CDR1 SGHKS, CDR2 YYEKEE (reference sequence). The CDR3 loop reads CASGLGVMNTEAFF. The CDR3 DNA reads TGTGCCAGCGGTCTCGGGGTCATGAACACTGAAGCTTTCTTT.

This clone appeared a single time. DNA of the CDR3: TGTGCCAGCAGCTCCTATAGCGGGGGCGCTACCTACAATGAGCAGTTCTTC. Translation gives CASSSYSGGATYNEQFF. The J gene is TRBJ2-1, the V gene TRBV7-9; TRBD2 matches at 9 bases. The V gene's germline CDR1 is SEHNR and CDR2 FQNEAQ (reference sequence). The V segment lost 4 bases and the J segment 2 bases; nucleotides outside the gene matches: 9. This CDR3 is 17 amino acids long.

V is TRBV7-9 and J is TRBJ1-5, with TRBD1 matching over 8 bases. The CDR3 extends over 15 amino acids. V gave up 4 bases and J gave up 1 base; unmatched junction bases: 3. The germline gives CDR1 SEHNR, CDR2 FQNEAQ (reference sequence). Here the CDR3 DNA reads TGTGCCAGCAGCTCCCAGGGGGCGAGCAATCAGCCCCAGCATTTT. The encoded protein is CASSSQGASNQPQHF.

In DNA, the CDR3 is TGCAGTGCTAGTTTAGTGACCGGGACAGGGAGTTCTCCCCTCCACTTT. Its translation: CSASLVTGTGSSPLHF. V usage is TRBV20-1 and J usage is TRBJ1-6, with 9 bases identical to TRBD1. CDR1 is DFQATT and CDR2 is SNEGSKA in the germline V gene (reference sequence). V gave up 3 bases and J gave up 13 bases; unmatched junction bases: 16. The CDR3 loop spans 16 amino acids.

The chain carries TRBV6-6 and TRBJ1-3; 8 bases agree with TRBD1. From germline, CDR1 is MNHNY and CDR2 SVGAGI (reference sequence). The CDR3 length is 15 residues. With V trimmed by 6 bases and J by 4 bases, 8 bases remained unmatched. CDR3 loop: CASRSTGVQGNTIYF. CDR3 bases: TGTGCCAGCAGATCGACAGGGGTACAGGGAAACACCATATATTTT.

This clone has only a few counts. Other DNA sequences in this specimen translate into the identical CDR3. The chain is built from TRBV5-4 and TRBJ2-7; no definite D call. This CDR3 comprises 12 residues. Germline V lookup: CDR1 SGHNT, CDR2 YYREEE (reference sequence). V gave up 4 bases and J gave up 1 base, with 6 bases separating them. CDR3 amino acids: CASSTESYEQYF. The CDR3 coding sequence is TGTGCCAGCAGCACAGAGTCCTACGAGCAGTACTTC.

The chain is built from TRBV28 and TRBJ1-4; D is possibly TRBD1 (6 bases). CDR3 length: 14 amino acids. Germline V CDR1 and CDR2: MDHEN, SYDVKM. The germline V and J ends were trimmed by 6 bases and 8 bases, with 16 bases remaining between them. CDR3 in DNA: TGTGCCAGCAGCCAAAGGGGGTCGAGGGAAAAACTGTTTTTT. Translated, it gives CASSQRGSREKLFF.

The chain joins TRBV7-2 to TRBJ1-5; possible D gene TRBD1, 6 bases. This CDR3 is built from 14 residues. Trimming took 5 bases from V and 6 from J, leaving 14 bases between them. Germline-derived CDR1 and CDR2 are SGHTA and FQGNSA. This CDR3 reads CASSPRGGIQPQHF. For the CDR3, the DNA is TGTGCCAGCAGCCCACGCGGGGGCATTCAGCCCCAGCATTTT.

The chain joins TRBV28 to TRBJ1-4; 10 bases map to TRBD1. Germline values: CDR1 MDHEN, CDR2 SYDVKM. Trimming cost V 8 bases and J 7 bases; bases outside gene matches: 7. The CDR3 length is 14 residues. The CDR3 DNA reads TGTGCCAGCGGCGGGACAGGGGTGGGTGAAAAACTGTTTTTT. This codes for CASGGTGVGEKLFF.